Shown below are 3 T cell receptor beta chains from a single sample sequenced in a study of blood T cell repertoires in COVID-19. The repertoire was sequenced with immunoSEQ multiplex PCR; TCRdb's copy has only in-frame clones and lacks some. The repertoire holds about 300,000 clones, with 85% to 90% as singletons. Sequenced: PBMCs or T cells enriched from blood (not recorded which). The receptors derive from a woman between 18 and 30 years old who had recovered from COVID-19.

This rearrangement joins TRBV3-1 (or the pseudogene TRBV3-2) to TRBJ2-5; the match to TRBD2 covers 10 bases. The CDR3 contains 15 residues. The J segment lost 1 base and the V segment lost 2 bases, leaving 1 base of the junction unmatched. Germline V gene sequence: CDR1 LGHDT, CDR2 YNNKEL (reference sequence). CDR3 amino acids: CASSQPSGGQETQYF. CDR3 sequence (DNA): TGTGCCAGCAGCCAACCTAGCGGGGGCCAAGAGACCCAGTACTTC.

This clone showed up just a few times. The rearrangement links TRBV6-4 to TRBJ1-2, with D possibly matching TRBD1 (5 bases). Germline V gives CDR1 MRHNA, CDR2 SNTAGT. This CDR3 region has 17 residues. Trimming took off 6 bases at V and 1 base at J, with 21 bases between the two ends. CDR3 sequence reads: CASSPPPDRYLNYGYTF. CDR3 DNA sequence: TGTGCCAGCAGCCCACCCCCCGACAGATACCTTAACTATGGCTACACCTTC.

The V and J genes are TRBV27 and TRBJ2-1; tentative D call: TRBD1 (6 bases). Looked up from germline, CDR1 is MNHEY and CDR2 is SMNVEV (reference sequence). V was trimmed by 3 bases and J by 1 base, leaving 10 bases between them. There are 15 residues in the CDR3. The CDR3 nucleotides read TGTGCCAGCAGTTTCGGGACATTATCCTACAATGAGCAGTTCTTC. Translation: CASSFGTLSYNEQFF.